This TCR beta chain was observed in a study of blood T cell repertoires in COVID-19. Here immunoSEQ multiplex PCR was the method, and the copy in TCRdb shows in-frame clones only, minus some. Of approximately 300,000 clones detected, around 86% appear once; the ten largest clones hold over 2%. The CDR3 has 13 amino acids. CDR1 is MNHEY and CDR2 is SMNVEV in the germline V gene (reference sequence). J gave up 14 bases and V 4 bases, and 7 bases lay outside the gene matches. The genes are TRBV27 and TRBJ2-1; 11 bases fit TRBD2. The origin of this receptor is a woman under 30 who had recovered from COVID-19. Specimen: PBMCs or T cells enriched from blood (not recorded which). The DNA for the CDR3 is TGTGCCAGCAGTTATGGTAGCGGGAGGGCGGAGTTCTTC. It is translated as CASSYGSGRAEFF.